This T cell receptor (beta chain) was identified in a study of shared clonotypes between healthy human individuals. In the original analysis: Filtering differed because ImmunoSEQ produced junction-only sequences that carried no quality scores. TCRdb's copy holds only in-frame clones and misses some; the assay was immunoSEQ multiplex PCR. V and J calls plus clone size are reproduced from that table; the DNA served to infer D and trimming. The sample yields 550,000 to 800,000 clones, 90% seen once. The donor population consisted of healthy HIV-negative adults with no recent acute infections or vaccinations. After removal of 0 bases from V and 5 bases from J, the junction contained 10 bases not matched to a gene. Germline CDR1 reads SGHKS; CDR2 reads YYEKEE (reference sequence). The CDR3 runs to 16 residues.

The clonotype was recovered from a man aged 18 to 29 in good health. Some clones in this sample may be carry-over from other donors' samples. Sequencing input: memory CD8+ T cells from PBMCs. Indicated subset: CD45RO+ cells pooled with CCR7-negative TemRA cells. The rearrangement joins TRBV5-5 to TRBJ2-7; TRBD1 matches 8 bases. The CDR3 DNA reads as TGTGCCAGCAGCTTGGAAGGGCAGGGGGCGCTTCACGAGCAGTACTTC. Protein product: CASSLEGQGALHEQYF.